These T cell receptor beta chains were read from a single sample in a study of control samples from healthy donors and cancer patients. Assay: immunoSEQ multiplex PCR; the TCRdb copy retains only in-frame clones and omits some. The table records some 140,000 clones, roughly 89% of them present only once. Sequenced: blood. These receptors were taken from a man aged 25-40 years in good health. CDR3s leave out the opening cysteine and the closing phenylalanine or tryptophan. The order of the fields is clone size, V gene, D gene, CDR3 protein. The D gene is left open where the match is weak. Expanded clones are given a class, and other clones once, few, many or no size at all.

NA,TRBV28,NA,ASSPGRVTNEKLF
NA,TRBV3-1/TRBV3-2,TRBD1,ASSQVRGRGNTEAF
NA,TRBV9,TRBD2,ASSASGLAGPKQF
few,TRBV6-5,NA,ASPGDVVTEAF
NA,TRBV28,TRBD1,ASSSTTGTTGELF
NA,TRBV28,TRBD1,ASSETGGGNTIY
NA,TRBV6-4,TRBD2,ASSDTSGGYNEQF
NA,TRBV5-4,TRBD1,ASSLSGTGGGNEQF
NA,TRBV9,TRBD1,ASSVGHRTGEHSGNTIY
NA,TRBV28,NA,ASSYVDEQF
NA,TRBV7-9,TRBD2,ASRRDLAGGHNEQF
few,TRBV4-2,NA,ASSQMLGSPNEKLF
NA,TRBV28,NA,ASTEPPYEQY
NA,TRBV6-2/TRBV6-3,TRBD1,ASSYVTGGVGYT
NA,TRBV11-2,NA,ASSLFRLQETQY
NA,TRBV27,NA,ASSFMGLDYEQY
NA,TRBV9,NA,ASSVVGAGPKNIQY
NA,TRBV7-2,TRBD2,ASSLLASGGLIYNEQF
NA,TRBV6-6,TRBD1,ASSYRTGGNSPLH
NA,TRBV6-5,NA,ASSRIAENEKLF
NA,TRBV24-1,NA,ATSDLGPGFY
NA,TRBV4-2,TRBD2,ASSQDSRGRGDTQY
NA,TRBV10-3,NA,AISKQGNQPQH
NA,TRBV2,NA,ASSGVEGEQY
NA,TRBV28,NA,ASSLPGANTQY
NA,TRBV7-2,TRBD2,ASSWGEGFYEQY
NA,TRBV15,NA,ATSRVVGTGTYEQY
NA,TRBV19,NA,ASSAPRVPYEQY
NA,TRBV30,TRBD1,AWSVLWGQGESSTNYGYT
NA,TRBV7-2,TRBD2,ASSLGSGSATYEQY
NA,TRBV6-6,NA,ASSKDSLKNIQY
NA,TRBV9,NA,ASSVGVILGTEAF
NA,TRBV4-1,TRBD2,ASSQDPASGRQETQY
once,TRBV10-2,NA,ASSDGAGAQDTGELF
NA,TRBV7-2,NA,ASSRSDYYNEQF
NA,TRBV9,TRBD2,ASSVGASGRVYEQY
NA,TRBV11-2,NA,ASIRAEGGRYNEQF
NA,TRBV5-6,TRBD1,ASKITGVSYNEQF
NA,TRBV7-9,TRBD1,ASSSNRGSNEKLF
NA,TRBV19,TRBD1,ASNRGLNNEQF
NA,TRBV20-1,NA,SGLQDYEQY
many,TRBV19,NA,ASNLNTGELF
NA,TRBV11-1,NA,ASSLVGSYEQY
NA,TRBV4-3,NA,ASSHRLRLDDKAGELF
NA,TRBV19,TRBD1,ASSSGQEASPLH
NA,TRBV6-5,TRBD2,ASSSRLAHYEQY
NA,TRBV19,NA,ASSIRLDTQY
NA,TRBV10-3,NA,AISESSRDRQY
NA,TRBV14,TRBD2,ASSQWTSGSLLKDTQY
NA,TRBV28,NA,ASSQPYNEQF
NA,TRBV10-2,TRBD2,ASSHSGMTGELF
NA,TRBV19,TRBD1,ASSTYSSTGDYGYT
once,TRBV7-3,TRBD2,ASSPTLAGRYNEQF
NA,TRBV12-3/TRBV12-4,TRBD1,ASSPGQGATQY